This T cell receptor (beta chain) was obtained from a study of blood T cell repertoires in COVID-19. Overall study context: Samples representing acute and convalescent COVID-19 were sourced from the United States, Italy and Spain. T cells, B-cell-depleted T cells, or PBMCs provided the cDNA or gDNA that served as material.

In its sample, this clone was seen once. Per the original methods: By means of reference gene primer amplification, nucleated cell counts were estimated. The method was immunoSEQ multiplex PCR; TCRdb's version includes in-frame clones alone and lacks a portion of them. V, J and clone size reflect that table, while D and trimming were determined from the DNA. The sample includes more than 120,000 clones, about 91% of them seen just once. CDR1 SGHTA and CDR2 FQGNSA come from the germline V gene. V shed 4 bases, J shed 7 bases, and the junction held 4 bases outside the gene matches. The CDR3 is 14 residues long.

The V call is TRBV7-2, the J call TRBJ2-1, with 10 positions matching TRBD2. Source material: peripheral blood. The clonotype originates from a human donor in a cohort sampled during active COVID-19. DNA for the CDR3: TGTGCCAGCAGCTCAGCGGGGGGGCTTAATGAGCAGTTCTTC. As protein: CASSSAGGLNEQFF. The variable domain in full, with the rest retrieved from reference TRBV7-2 and TRBJ2-1, is GAGVSQSPSNKVTEKGKDVELRCDPISGHTALYWYRQSLGQGLEFLIYFQGNSAPDKSGLPSDRFSAERTGGSVSTLTIQRTQQEDSAVYLCASSSAGGLNEQFFGPGTRLTVL.